What follows are 2 T cell receptor beta chains derived from one specimen sequenced in a study of radiation and T cells in renal cell carcinoma. Time point described: baseline pretreatment blood. Documented treatment: 15 Gy SBRT to primary tumor, nephrectomy 4 weeks later. Clones were read by immunoSEQ multiplex PCR, and TCRdb kept only the in-frame ones, dropping some. The sample records 150,000 or so clones, less than 90% being singletons. Sequences were derived from blood, sampled from a patient whose treatment included radiotherapy and nephrectomy. The source is a woman between 65 and 79 years old with renal cell carcinoma.

The chain employs TRBV11-2 and TRBJ2-5; D uncertain. The CDR3 has 15 amino acids. Germline lookup yields CDR1 SGHAT and CDR2 FQNNGV. The V end lost 0 bases, the J end lost 5 bases, and 13 bases lay between the germline ends. CDR3 sequence reads: CASSLEIGLRETQYF. The CDR3 coding sequence is TGTGCCAGCAGCTTAGAGATAGGGCTACGGGAGACCCAGTACTTC.

CDR3 DNA: TGTGCCAGTACAAACCCTCGTGGACAGGAGGGGTTCACTGAAGCTTTCTTT. Translated: CASTNPRGQEGFTEAFF. The chain employs TRBV19 and TRBJ1-1; TRBD1 matches at 7 bases. V was clipped by 7 bases and J by 4 bases; unmatched bases: 18. From germline, CDR1 is LNHDA and CDR2 SQIVND (reference sequence). The CDR3 spans 17 residues.